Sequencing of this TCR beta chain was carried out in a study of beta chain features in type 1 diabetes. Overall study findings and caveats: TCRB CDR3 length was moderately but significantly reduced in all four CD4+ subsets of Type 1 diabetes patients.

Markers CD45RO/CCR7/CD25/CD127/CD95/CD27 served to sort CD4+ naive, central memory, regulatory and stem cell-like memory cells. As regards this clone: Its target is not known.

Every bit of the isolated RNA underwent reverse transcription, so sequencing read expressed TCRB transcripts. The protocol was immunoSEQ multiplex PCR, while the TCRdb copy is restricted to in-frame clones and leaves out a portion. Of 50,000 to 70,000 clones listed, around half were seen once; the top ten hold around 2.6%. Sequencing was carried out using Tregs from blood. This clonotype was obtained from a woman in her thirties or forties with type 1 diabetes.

The CDR3 DNA sequence: TGCGCCAGCAGCCGGGGGGTGGGGGCTGAAGCTTTCTTT. It codes for CASSRGVGAEAFF. V gene TRBV4-3 combines with J gene TRBJ1-1; weak D call: TRBD1 (5 bases). The V end lost 4 bases, the J end lost 6 bases, and 12 bases lay between the germline ends. CDR1 is LGHNA, CDR2 YSLEER, per germline. The CDR3 loop spans 13 amino acids.